The rows below give T cell receptor beta chains drawn from one sample of a study of shared clonotypes between healthy human individuals. TCRdb's copy holds only in-frame clones and misses some; the assay was immunoSEQ multiplex PCR. The sample lists about 230,000 clones, 50% to 75% occurring once. Sequenced input: memory CD4+ T cells sorted from blood. Receptor source: a man aged 30 to 45 in good health. CDR3s include the opening cysteine and the closing phenylalanine or tryptophan. A D gene is named only where the DNA matches it firmly. Clone size is stated in some rows and not others, as once, few, many or a class when expanded.

CDR3 DNA	CDR3 protein	clone size	D gene	V gene	J gene
TGTGCCAGCAGTTTCGACTCGAGGAGCTCCTACAATGAGCAGTTCTTC	CASSFDSRSSYNEQFF	few	.	TRBV28	TRBJ2-1
TGTGCCAGCTCACCCCCGGTCGACGGGGAGACCCAGTACTTC	CASSPPVDGETQYF	few	.	TRBV18	TRBJ2-5
TGTGCCTTACGGAGCCGGATAATTCGCTCCTACGAGCAGTACTTC	CALRSRIIRSYEQYF	.	.	TRBV21-1	TRBJ2-7
TGTGCCAGCAGCCCACGGATAGCGGGAGACAATGAGCAGTTCTTC	CASSPRIAGDNEQFF	few	TRBD2	TRBV9	TRBJ2-1
TGTGCCAGCAGCCTGGGATCGGGTAATCAGCCCCAGCATTTT	CASSLGSGNQPQHF	medium-sized	.	TRBV11-2	TRBJ1-5
TGTGCCAGCAGTTCGCCCCAAGGGATGGGGGCTGAAGCTTTCTTT	CASSSPQGMGAEAFF	.	.	TRBV28	TRBJ1-1
TGTGCCAGCAGCCCCGGGACTAGCGGCACAGATACGCAGTATTTT	CASSPGTSGTDTQYF	.	TRBD2	TRBV6-1	TRBJ2-3
TGTGCCAGTAGTATAAGCGGGATTGCCGGCCCCTACGAGCAGTACTTC	CASSISGIAGPYEQYF	.	TRBD2	TRBV19	TRBJ2-7
TGTGCCAGCAGAACTGCCGGGACAGGGGGCTACGAGCAGTACTTC	CASRTAGTGGYEQYF	.	.	TRBV21-1	TRBJ2-7
TGTGCCAGCAGCCAGGGACTAGCGGGAGTGTCGAAAGATACGCAGTATTTT	CASSQGLAGVSKDTQYF	.	TRBD2	TRBV9	TRBJ2-3
TGCGCCAGCAGCTTGGAAGCGGGAGGGCCGTGGGAGACCCAGTACTTC	CASSLEAGGPWETQYF	many	TRBD2	TRBV5-1	TRBJ2-5
TGTGCCAGCAGCTGGCAGTCCTCCTACAATGAGCAGTTCTTC	CASSWQSSYNEQFF	few	.	TRBV7-9	TRBJ2-1
TGTGCCAGCAGTTACTCCTACACAGATACGCAGTATTTT	CASSYSYTDTQYF	.	.	TRBV6-5	TRBJ2-3
TGTGCCAGCAGCATTAACCGGGACGGGCCGAACTATGGCTACACCTTC	CASSINRDGPNYGYTF	few	.	TRBV7-2	TRBJ1-2
TGTGCCAGCAGCGGGACTAGCAGGCTGGGTGAGCAGTTCTTC	CASSGTSRLGEQFF	.	TRBD2	TRBV11-2	TRBJ2-1
TGTGCCAGCAGAACCAAGAGGAGGGGGAAAAACATTCAGTACTTC	CASRTKRRGKNIQYF	.	.	TRBV28	TRBJ2-4
TGTGCCAGCAGTGAAGGAACTACAGGGCTCTATGGCTACACCTTC	CASSEGTTGLYGYTF	.	.	TRBV2	TRBJ1-2
TGTGCCACCCAGGCGCAACTGCCGGCCCAGACTGAAGCTTTCTTT	CATQAQLPAQTEAFF	few	.	TRBV28	TRBJ1-1
TGCGCCAGCCCCGGGGCGGGAGGGCCTGAGGAGCAGTACTTC	CASPGAGGPEEQYF	.	TRBD2	TRBV5-1	TRBJ2-7
TGTGCCTGGAGTGTAGGGGGCGGCAGCTCCTACAATGAGCAGTTCTTC	CAWSVGGGSSYNEQFF	.	TRBD1	TRBV30	TRBJ2-1
TGTGCCAGCAGCTTGGACGGAGCGAAAAACTATGGCTACACCTTC	CASSLDGAKNYGYTF	.	.	TRBV5-6	TRBJ1-2